These 30 T cell receptor beta chains share one sample of origin, sequenced in a study of cytomegalovirus exposure and HLA in healthy donors. Researchers ran the PCR with 60 Vbeta and 13 Jbeta primers. Repertoires were generated with immunoSEQ multiplex PCR, while TCRdb's copy carries only in-frame clones and drops some. Of some 190,000 clones listed, about 69% are singletons. The sequencing input was PBMCs. These receptors originate from a man younger than 45 in good health and CMV-seropositive.

This clone has more than one count but fewer than ten. The chain uses TRBV25-1 and TRBJ1-5; 8 bases agree with TRBD1. V lost 3 bases and J lost 4; bases outside the gene matches: 11. Germline V gives CDR1 MGHDK, CDR2 SYGVNS. The CDR3 is 17 residues long. CDR3 in amino acids: CASSEGGAGGWNQPQHF. The CDR3 coding sequence is TGTGCCAGCAGTGAGGGTGGGGCAGGGGGCTGGAATCAGCCCCAGCATTTT.

V gene TRBV19 combines with J gene TRBJ2-7; no clear D gene. The CDR3 length is 16 residues. The V gene lost 5 bases and the J gene lost 1 base, with 18 bases spanning the gap. The germline V gene has CDR1 LNHDA and CDR2 SQIVND (reference sequence). The CDR3 loop reads CASSARSVQRSYEQYF. The CDR3 DNA sequence: TGTGCCAGTAGTGCCCGGTCGGTCCAGAGGTCCTACGAGCAGTACTTC.

Only a few counts were recorded for this clone. The chain carries TRBV6-1 and TRBJ2-7; 7 positions match TRBD1. V was pared by 7 bases and J by 4 bases, with 10 bases of the junction left unmatched. From germline, CDR1 is MNHNS and CDR2 SASEGT. The CDR3 is made up of 14 amino acids. CDR3 nucleotides: TGTGCCAGCAAGACACGGACAGGACGGTACGAGCAGTACTTC. It translates to CASKTRTGRYEQYF.

The chain uses TRBV5-1 and TRBJ2-5; D is perhaps TRBD2 (7 bases). Germline assignment: CDR1 SGHRS and CDR2 YFSETQ. CDR3 size: 18 residues. The ends were cut back, 4 bases at V and 4 bases at J, with 26 bases in the middle. CDR3 residues: CASSRTWIGGGLPETQYF. CDR3 DNA sequence: TGCGCCAGCAGCCGGACTTGGATAGGGGGGGGCCTCCCAGAGACCCAGTACTTC.

V is TRBV9 and J is TRBJ2-5, with 8 bases lining up with TRBD2. The J call may be incorrect, as the DNA end agrees better with TRBJ2-7. The CDR3 runs 14 residues. CDR1 is SGDLS and CDR2 is YYNGEE in the germline V gene. The CDR3 coding sequence is TGTGCCAGCAGCGTATTGGGACTAGACAACGAGCAGTACTTC. Its protein product is CASSVLGLDNEQYF.

CDR3 nucleotides: TGTGCCAGCACCTCCACTGCAGGCAGCTCCTACGAGCAGTACTTC. This translates into CASTSTAGSSYEQYF. The J gene is TRBJ2-7, the V gene TRBV7-2; D is ambiguous. Trimming cost V 7 bases and J 0 bases, with 16 bases left between them. Germline V lookup: CDR1 SGHTA, CDR2 FQGNSA. This CDR3 spans 15 amino acids.

The rearrangement joins TRBV11-3 to TRBJ1-2; 8 nucleotides align to TRBD1. Trimming cost V 5 bases and J 4 bases; bases outside gene matches: 15. There are 17 residues in the CDR3. Looked up from germline, CDR1 is SGHNT and CDR2 is YENEEA. This CDR3 reads CASSIRQTGGAGYGYTF. CDR3 sequence (DNA): TGTGCCAGCAGCATCCGTCAAACAGGGGGGGCAGGCTATGGCTACACCTTC.

The chain uses TRBV6-5 and TRBJ2-2; a weak D match, TRBD1 (6 bases). The CDR3 is 12 residues long. CDR1 MNHEY and CDR2 SVGAGI come from the germline V gene. V lost 6 bases and J lost 4, with 6 bases in between. CDR3 sequence reads: CASRDSTGELFF. In nucleotides, the CDR3 is TGTGCCAGCAGGGACAGCACCGGGGAGCTGTTTTTT.

The chain joins TRBV7-2 to TRBJ1-4; D unresolved. CDR3 length: 13 residues. CDR1 is SGHTA, CDR2 FQGNSA, per germline. The ends were cut back, 3 bases at V and 7 bases at J, with 9 bases in the middle. DNA of the CDR3: TGTGCCAGCAGCTTTTGGGAGGCTGAAAAACTGTTTTTT. Protein product: CASSFWEAEKLFF.

Comments on this clone: At one boundary the junction diverges from the germline segment, which might be a read error. In DNA form, the CDR3 reads TGTTCCAGCAGCTTCAGGGACAATGAGCAGTTCTTC. Amino acid sequence: CSSSFRDNEQFF. V is TRBV7-9 and J is TRBJ2-1; D may be TRBD1 (5 bases). The CDR3 spans 12 residues. Germline-derived CDR1 and CDR2 are SEHNR and FQNEAQ (reference sequence). The variable domain in full, with the rest retrieved from reference TRBV7-9 and TRBJ2-1, is DTGVSQNPRHKITKRGQNVTFRCDPISEHNRLYWYRQTLGQGPEFLTYFQNEAQLEKSRLLSDRFSAERPKGSFSTLEIQRTEQGDSAMYLCSSSFRDNEQFFGPGTRLTVL.

The chain combines TRBV29-1 with TRBJ1-4; TRBD1 matches 7 bases. The CDR3 spans 12 residues. Germline-derived CDR1 and CDR2 are SQVTM and ANQGSEA. The trim removed 4 bases at V and 5 bases at J, leaving 1 base unmatched. The CDR3 DNA follows: TGCAGCGTTGGGGGACAGAATGAAAAACTGTTTTTT. It specifies CSVGGQNEKLFF.

The chain recombines TRBV2 with TRBJ1-3; TRBD1 is a possible D gene (6 bases). Trimming pared 8 bases from V and 3 bases from J, leaving 14 bases between. The CDR3 has 14 residues. From germline, CDR1 is SNHLY and CDR2 FYNNEI. The CDR3 spells CASGQGSFGNTIYF. CDR3 nucleotides: TGTGCCAGCGGGCAGGGGAGTTTTGGAAACACCATATATTTT.

Only a few counts were recorded for this clone. This chain uses TRBV15 with TRBJ1-1; D gene unclear. With 5 bases removed from V and 1 base from J, the gap between germline ends came to 11 bases. Germline V gene lookup returns CDR1 LNHNV and CDR2 YYDKDF (reference sequence). The CDR3 covers 14 residues. CDR3 in DNA: TGTGCCACCAGCGGGAGGAGAAGGAACACTGAAGCTTTCTTT. It specifies CATSGRRRNTEAFF. Full variable domain (remainder filled in from reference TRBV15 and TRBJ1-1): DAMVIQNPRYQVTQFGKPVTLSCSQTLNHNVMYWYQQKSSQAPKLLFHYYDKDFNNEADTPDNFQSRRPNTSFCFLDIRSPGLGDTAMYLCATSGRRRNTEAFFGQGTRLTVV.

The gene calls are TRBV7-3 and TRBJ2-7; 8 bases are a match to TRBD1. Trimming removed 5 bases from V and 6 bases from J; junction bases left unmatched: 9. The CDR3 length is 14 residues. Germline CDR1 reads SGHTA; CDR2 reads FQGTGA. The CDR3 reads CASSPSQGASEQYF. The CDR3 coding sequence is TGTGCCAGCAGCCCCAGTCAGGGGGCTTCCGAGCAGTACTTC.

The chain uses TRBV5-6 and TRBJ2-5; 10 bases fit TRBD2. V gave up 1 base and J gave up 5 bases; unmatched junction bases: 8. Germline lookup yields CDR1 SGHDT and CDR2 YYEEEE. The CDR3 has 16 amino acids. CDR3 amino acids: CASSLRSGGGGETQYF. DNA of the CDR3: TGTGCCAGCAGCTTGAGAAGCGGGGGGGGTGGCGAGACCCAGTACTTC.

In this sample, this clone turned up a few times. This chain links TRBV7-9 with TRBJ1-3, with 7 bases matching TRBD1. The CDR3 contains 16 residues. V dropped 6 bases and J dropped 0; count of bases not matched to a gene: 8. Germline CDR1 SEHNR, CDR2 FQNEAQ (reference sequence). Here the CDR3 DNA reads TGTGCCAGCAGTCTCCGGGACAGAGCCTCTGGAAACACCATATATTTT. This gives the protein CASSLRDRASGNTIYF.

This chain links TRBV4-2 with TRBJ1-1, with D possibly matching TRBD1 (6 bases). Germline values: CDR1 LGHNA, CDR2 YNFKEQ. With 3 bases removed from V and 3 bases from J, the gap between germline ends came to 17 bases. This CDR3 has 16 amino acids. CDR3 residues: CASSQVKVPGDTEAFF. CDR3 nucleotide sequence: TGTGCCAGCAGCCAGGTTAAAGTCCCAGGGGACACTGAAGCTTTCTTT.

The chain combines TRBV11-2 with TRBJ2-1; TRBD2 aligns across 7 bases. Germline CDR1 and CDR2: SGHAT and FQNNGV. The CDR3 loop spans 15 amino acids. V shed 1 base and J 3 bases; nucleotides not matched to a gene: 3. The CDR3 protein is CASSLVGGGYNEQFF. Written as DNA, the CDR3 is TGTGCCAGCAGCTTAGTAGGCGGGGGCTACAATGAGCAGTTCTTC.

This clone was seen a handful of times. This sequence joins TRBV2 and TRBJ2-5; 9 bases align to TRBD1. CDR3 length equals 14 residues. CDR1 and CDR2 from the germline V gene are SNHLY and FYNNEI. After removal of 5 bases from V and 5 bases from J, the junction contained 6 bases not matched to a gene. As DNA, the CDR3 is TGTGCCAGCAGTACCCGGGACAGGGTCGAGACCCAGTACTTC. It yields the protein CASSTRDRVETQYF.

The rearrangement joins TRBV4-2 to TRBJ1-6; D uncertain. Trimming cost V 1 base and J 0 bases, with 10 bases left between them. CDR1 is LGHNA and CDR2 is YNFKEQ in the germline V gene. This CDR3 is 17 amino acids long. The chain's CDR3 is CASSQGFGSSYNSPLHF. CDR3 DNA sequence: TGTGCCAGCAGCCAAGGGTTTGGGAGCTCCTATAATTCACCCCTCCACTTT.

This chain links TRBV7-3 with TRBJ1-1, with TRBD1 as a possible D gene (6 bases). Deletions cut 5 bases from V and 0 bases from J, with 10 bases between. The CDR3 is 14 amino acids. The germline CDR1 and CDR2 sequences are SGHTA and FQGTGA. The CDR3 coding sequence is TGTGCCAGCAGCGAGGGGGGGTTGAACACTGAAGCTTTCTTT. Translated: CASSEGGLNTEAFF. Using reference TRBV7-3 and TRBJ1-1 for the parts outside the CDR3, the full variable domain is GAGVSQTPSNKVTEKGKYVELRCDPISGHTALYWYRQSLGQGPEFLIYFQGTGAADDSGLPNDRFFAVRPEGSVSTLKIQRTERGDSAVYLCASSEGGLNTEAFFGQGTRLTVV.

This clone was seen just once. The rearrangement links TRBV11-2 to TRBJ2-1, with D possibly being TRBD2 (6 bases). The CDR3 consists of 15 residues. V lost 1 base and J lost 0, with 7 bases in between. Germline V lookup: CDR1 SGHAT, CDR2 FQNNGV. In DNA, the CDR3 is TGTGCCAGCAGCTTAGCGGGAGTCTCCTACAATGAGCAGTTCTTC. The encoded protein is CASSLAGVSYNEQFF.

The chain combines TRBV28 with TRBJ2-1, with 10 bases identical to TRBD2. Per germline, CDR1 MDHEN and CDR2 SYDVKM. This CDR3 is built from 14 residues. V trimming: 4 bases; J trimming: 5 bases; junction bases outside the gene matches: 2. The CDR3 DNA reads TGTGCCAGCAGTTACCTAGCGGGAGACAATGAGCAGTTCTTC. Translation: CASSYLAGDNEQFF.

This sequence joins TRBV2 and TRBJ2-1; a weak D match, TRBD2 (5 bases). CDR3 length equals 14 residues. Germline assignment: CDR1 SNHLY and CDR2 FYNNEI. V lost 4 bases and J lost 6, with 13 bases in between. The CDR3 DNA reads TGTGCCAGCAGTGTGCTGGACCGGGGCAATGAGCAGTTCTTC. It translates to CASSVLDRGNEQFF.

The chain carries TRBV30 and TRBJ1-5; D is unresolved. The germline CDR1 and CDR2 sequences are GTSNPN and SVGIG (reference sequence). This CDR3 region has 13 residues. Trimming removed 3 bases at V and 1 base at J, with 7 bases between. The CDR3 region is CAWRAGSNQPQHF. DNA for the CDR3: TGTGCCTGGAGGGCGGGGAGCAATCAGCCCCAGCATTTT.

V usage is TRBV27 and J usage is TRBJ1-2; D call uncertain. This CDR3 has 15 residues. Per the germline V gene, CDR1 is MNHEY and CDR2 is SMNVEV (reference sequence). Deletions cut 6 bases from V and 4 bases from J, with 18 bases between. The CDR3 nucleotides are TGTGCCAGCAGGCCCGGGAGGGAGCAAATCTATGGCTACACCTTC. Translated: CASRPGREQIYGYTF.

This clone was counted a few times. The V call is TRBV6-5, the J call TRBJ1-6; D is unresolved. Trimming removed 2 bases at V and 6 bases at J, with 11 bases between. The CDR3 spans 15 residues. Germline V gives CDR1 MNHEY, CDR2 SVGAGI. CDR3 DNA sequence: TGTGCCAGCAGTTACCTTCCGAGAGGTAATTCACCCCTCCACTTT. As protein: CASSYLPRGNSPLHF.

The gene calls are TRBV4-1 and TRBJ2-6, with D unclear. V was cut by 1 base and J by 2 bases, with 6 bases left in between. This CDR3 spans 15 amino acids. Germline-derived CDR1 and CDR2 are MGHRA and YSYEKL. The CDR3 loop is CASSQGSAGANVLTF. The CDR3 bases are TGCGCCAGCAGCCAAGGGAGCGCTGGGGCCAACGTCCTGACTTTC.

V gene TRBV4-2 combines with J gene TRBJ2-7; D possibly corresponds to TRBD2 (6 bases). Germline assignment: CDR1 LGHNA and CDR2 YNFKEQ. V was cut by 0 bases and J by 6 bases, with 18 bases left in between. The CDR3 is 16 residues long. The CDR3 DNA reads as TGTGCCAGCAGCCAAGATGGAACTAGCCCCGGCGCCGAGCAGTACTTC. Translated, it gives CASSQDGTSPGAEQYF.

A remark on this clone: The sample holds other DNA sequences that translate to the same CDR3. V usage is TRBV7-3 and J usage is TRBJ2-5, with TRBD2 matching over 7 bases. V was pared by 0 bases and J by 5 bases, with 6 bases of the junction left unmatched. Looked up from germline, CDR1 is SGHTA and CDR2 is FQGTGA. The CDR3 runs to 15 residues. The CDR3 reads CASSLTGLGGETQYF. The CDR3 nucleotides read TGTGCCAGCAGCTTAACTGGACTAGGAGGCGAGACCCAGTACTTC.